The present entry profiles one T cell receptor (beta chain) with its context. This clonotype was seen only a few times. Its binding antigen is unknown. No much larger clone exists at a distance of one base, and base qualities are not known. This sample was taken from a study of CD8 T cells in ankylosing spondylitis (dated 2017 in TCRdb). With respect to the entire study: The study profiled T cell receptor beta repertoires in healthy donors and ankylosing spondylitis patients to find disease-linked TCR variants. The whole study cohort included 95 to 130 healthy donors and 25 or so ankylosing spondylitis patients. Peripheral blood samples were taken, and synovial fluid was additionally collected from ankylosing spondylitis patients.

TCRdb names Illumina HiSeq 2500 as the instrument used. Quantitative 5'-RACE with molecular barcodes was used to prepare TCR beta libraries. The original pipeline was this. A new computational method, built on a probabilistic model of VDJ rearrangement, was used to identify disease-linked TCR variants. Starting from the raw public reads, TCRdb applied fastp trimming at Q25, assembled clones with MiXCR and retained in-frame beta chains. Each entry is one CDR3 protein sequence, shown with its most common DNA and genes. The V and J calls were determined by TCRdb, not by the authors. Recorded for this sample are some 700,000 distinct CDR3 sequences; roughly 19% of them occurred a single time. Over 15% of the sample is in the top ten clones. General findings and caveats noted by the study authors: A CD8+ phenotype was shown by the disease-linked clones, which were found at relatively low frequencies in peripheral blood. The disease-linked clones were reported to be significantly enriched in matched synovial fluid samples from ankylosing spondylitis patients. A TCR beta motif made up of several highly homologous amino acid variants appeared to be characteristic of blood from ankylosing spondylitis patients. Some TCR beta motif variants had previously been reported in synovial fluid and blood of reactive arthritis patients, which suggested common disease-initiation mechanisms.

Taken from cysteine to phenylalanine, the CDR3 has 15 residues. The read is trimmed to its CDR3 DNA, 45 bases read in frame from base 1. Per the germline V gene, SGDLS is the CDR1 and YYNGEE is the CDR2. A distance of 12 bases separates the germline ends of V and J, which lose 0 bases and 6 bases respectively. This TCR derives from a male donor with ankylosing spondylitis. The sequence is built from TRBV9 and TRBJ2-2; 6 matching bases give a weak D call of TRBD2. Sequencing input: blood, either unsorted or a sorted T cell fraction (not recorded which). The CDR3 region: CASSVVGGPPGELFF. The nucleotides are TGTGCCAGCAGCGTAGTAGGAGGGCCCCCCGGGGAGCTGTTTTTT.